A single sample gave rise to the 25 T cell receptor beta chains below, sequenced in a study of T cell responses to AZD1222 COVID-19 vaccine. Here immunoSEQ multiplex PCR was the method, and the copy in TCRdb shows in-frame clones only, minus some. Here the sample spans 100,000 to 130,000 clones, around nine tenths being singletons. Specimen: peripheral blood, collected 28 days after the second AZD1222 dose. The receptors derive from an adult who received the AZD1222 COVID-19 vaccine.

CDR3 amino acids: CASSLMTGDYGYTF. For the CDR3, the DNA is TGTGCCAGCAGCCTCATGACAGGTGACTATGGCTACACCTTC. The V gene is TRBV5-5, the J gene TRBJ1-2; maybe TRBD1 (6 bases). V lost 4 bases and J 3 bases, leaving 13 bases between the germline ends. Germline V gives CDR1 SGHKS, CDR2 YYEKEE (reference sequence). The CDR3 spans 14 residues. Together with reference TRBV5-5 and TRBJ1-2, the CDR3 gives the full variable domain: DAGVTQSPTHLIKTRGQQVTLRCSPISGHKSVSWYQQVLGQGPQFIFQYYEKEERGRGNFPDRFSARQFPNYSSELNVNALLLGDSALYLCASSLMTGDYGYTFGSGTRLTVV.

V and J are TRBV7-9 and TRBJ2-1; D possibly matches TRBD1 or TRBD2 (5 bases each). This CDR3 is built from 13 residues. The germline V gene has CDR1 SEHNR and CDR2 FQNEAQ (reference sequence). V was shortened by 0 bases and J by 5 bases, with 5 bases between the two germline ends. The CDR3 here is CASSLAGHNEQFF. The CDR3 region has the DNA TGTGCCAGCAGCTTAGCGGGACACAATGAGCAGTTCTTC.

This chain joins TRBV7-8 and TRBJ2-7; the D is unclear. Germline values: CDR1 SGHVS, CDR2 FQNEAQ. Trimming removed 5 bases at V and 3 bases at J, with 8 bases between. The CDR3 runs to 12 residues. CDR3 region: CASSTELYEQYF. The CDR3 DNA sequence: TGTGCCAGCAGCACGGAGCTCTACGAGCAGTACTTC.

V gene TRBV19 combines with J gene TRBJ1-4, with D perhaps matching TRBD1 (5 bases). The CDR3 contains 14 residues. Per the germline V gene, CDR1 is LNHDA and CDR2 is SQIVND (reference sequence). The germline V and J ends were trimmed by 3 bases and 5 bases, with 10 bases remaining between them. The CDR3 DNA sequence: TGTGCCAGTAGTATCGGGACGGGAAATGAAAAACTGTTTTTT. Translated, it gives CASSIGTGNEKLFF.

The genes are TRBV27 and TRBJ2-2; 7 bases line up with TRBD1. This CDR3 is 16 amino acids long. J lost 7 bases, V lost 2 bases, and 10 bases had no gene match. CDR1 is MNHEY, CDR2 SMNVEV, per germline (reference sequence). This chain's CDR3 is CASSLRDPGGNGELFF. In DNA, the CDR3 is TGTGCCAGCAGTTTACGGGACCCAGGGGGAAACGGGGAGCTGTTTTTT.

The chain couples TRBV5-4 to TRBJ1-1, with unresolved D. In germline, CDR1 is SGHNT, CDR2 YYREEE (reference sequence). V lost 4 bases and J lost 3, with 16 bases in between. This CDR3 comprises 15 residues. The CDR3, as DNA: TGTGCCAGCAGCGGCGGAGGGAAAGTGGACACTGAAGCTTTCTTT. Amino acids: CASSGGGKVDTEAFF.

This chain uses TRBV6-5 with TRBJ1-1; 7 bases match TRBD1. Germline V gives CDR1 MNHEY, CDR2 SVGAGI. CDR3 size: 14 residues. V was clipped by 6 bases and J by 2 bases; unmatched bases: 6. The CDR3 loop reads CASSPDRANTEAFF. As DNA, the CDR3 is TGTGCCAGCAGCCCCGACAGGGCAAACACTGAAGCTTTCTTT.

The CDR3 DNA is TGTGCCAGCAGCTTGTTAGGTTCTTTTAGCAATCAGCCCCAGCATTTT. Protein: CASSLLGSFSNQPQHF. This rearrangement joins TRBV5-5 to TRBJ1-5; no clear D. Looked up from germline, CDR1 is SGHKS and CDR2 is YYEKEE (reference sequence). The CDR3 is made up of 16 amino acids. Between the trimmed V and J ends, which lost 1 base and 0 bases, there was a span of 11 bases. Drawing the rest from reference TRBV5-5 and TRBJ1-5, the complete variable domain is DAGVTQSPTHLIKTRGQQVTLRCSPISGHKSVSWYQQVLGQGPQFIFQYYEKEERGRGNFPDRFSARQFPNYSSELNVNALLLGDSALYLCASSLLGSFSNQPQHFGDGTRLSIL.

The V gene is TRBV11-2, the J gene TRBJ2-5; TRBD2 agrees at 13 bases. Germline CDR1 SGHAT, CDR2 FQNNGV. V shed 1 base and J 5 bases; nucleotides not matched to a gene: 1. The CDR3 sequence is 15 residues long. Written as DNA, the CDR3 is TGTGCCAGCAGCTTAGGACTAGCGGGAGGTGAGACCCAGTACTTC. This translates into CASSLGLAGGETQYF.

J is TRBJ1-2 and V is TRBV5-1; 12 bases match TRBD1. The CDR3 loop spans 16 amino acids. The ends lost 2 bases at V and 7 bases at J; junction bases unmatched: 9. Germline-derived CDR1 and CDR2 are SGHRS and YFSETQ. This CDR3 is CASSFDPGQGAAGYTF. Here the CDR3 DNA reads TGCGCCAGCAGCTTTGACCCGGGACAGGGGGCCGCTGGCTACACCTTC.

V is TRBV2 and J is TRBJ2-2; D gene ambiguous. In germline, CDR1 is SNHLY, CDR2 FYNNEI. V gave up 7 bases and J gave up 7 bases, with 13 bases separating them. The CDR3 length is 13 residues. The CDR3 sequence: CASISRMSGELFF. The CDR3 DNA follows: TGTGCCAGCATTAGCAGAATGAGCGGGGAGCTGTTTTTT.

This sequence joins TRBV3-1 (or the pseudogene TRBV3-2) and TRBJ2-7; perhaps D is TRBD1 or TRBD2 (5 bases each). This CDR3 spans 15 amino acids. The V gene lost 1 base and the J gene lost 2 bases, with 12 bases spanning the gap. The germline gives CDR1 LGHDT, CDR2 YNNKEL (reference sequence). The CDR3 DNA reads TGTGCCAGCAGCCAAGCCGGGACCCGGGCCTACGAGCAGTACTTC. Residues: CASSQAGTRAYEQYF.

The rearrangement joins TRBV21-1 to TRBJ1-4; the D call TRBD1 from the table was never checked on the DNA. TRBV21-1 is tagged as a pseudogene. This CDR3 comprises 14 residues. The chain's CDR3 is CASGSQGADEKLFF. The CDR3 DNA reads TGTGCCAGCGGGTCGCAGGGGGCGGATGAAAAACTGTTTTTT.

The V call is TRBV6-5, the J call TRBJ1-1; TRBD1 might be the D (5 bases). The germline gives CDR1 MNHEY, CDR2 SVGAGI. This CDR3 is built from 14 residues. V was trimmed by 2 bases and J by 3 bases, leaving 10 bases between them. The CDR3 DNA follows: TGTGCCAGCAGTTACGGGGGTGGGGACACTGAAGCTTTCTTT. Its translation is CASSYGGGDTEAFF.

V is TRBV5-5 and J is TRBJ1-2; D gene unclear. This CDR3 is 11 amino acids long. Germline CDR1 SGHKS, CDR2 YYEKEE (reference sequence). V lost 0 bases to trimming and J lost 7 bases, with 4 bases between them. CDR3 region: CASSLGVGYTF. CDR3 bases: TGTGCCAGCAGCTTGGGGGTTGGCTACACCTTC.

This clone occurred a few times. The J gene is TRBJ1-4, the V gene TRBV5-1; no firm D call. CDR3 size: 14 residues. Trimming took off 2 bases at V and 5 bases at J, with 10 bases between the two ends. Germline assignment: CDR1 SGHRS and CDR2 YFSETQ. CDR3 protein: CASSFGEKNEKLFF. As DNA, the CDR3 is TGCGCCAGCAGCTTTGGAGAAAAAAATGAAAAACTGTTTTTT.

The chain combines TRBV11-2 with TRBJ2-3; D is possibly TRBD1 or TRBD2 (6 bases each). Germline V gene sequence: CDR1 SGHAT, CDR2 FQNNGV. The CDR3 runs to 13 residues. Trimming removed 5 bases from V and 9 bases from J, with 15 bases in between. CDR3 sequence (DNA): TGTGCCAGCAGCCAACCGGGGGCAGGAACGCAGTATTTT. It is translated as CASSQPGAGTQYF.

The rearrangement links TRBV6-5 to TRBJ1-2; tentative D call: TRBD1 (5 bases). The germline V gene has CDR1 MNHEY and CDR2 SVGAGI. Trimming cost V 2 bases and J 2 bases, with 12 bases left between them. The CDR3 loop spans 15 amino acids. CDR3 loop: CASSYGDGGNYGYTF. The CDR3 region has the DNA TGTGCCAGCAGTTACGGAGATGGGGGAAACTATGGCTACACCTTC.

The chain uses TRBV9 and TRBJ2-2; D unresolved. This CDR3 is built from 16 residues. Germline-derived CDR1 and CDR2 are SGDLS and YYNGEE. The V and J ends lost 0 bases and 5 bases respectively, with 14 bases between them. CDR3: CASSVDGQTRTGELFF. CDR3 sequence (DNA): TGTGCCAGCAGCGTAGACGGGCAGACGAGGACCGGGGAGCTGTTTTTT.

This clone was found once. The chain is built from TRBV6-5 and TRBJ2-7, with D unresolved. Germline V gives CDR1 MNHEY, CDR2 SVGAGI. This CDR3 has 13 residues. V lost 5 bases and J 2 bases, leaving 10 bases between the germline ends. The CDR3 DNA follows: TGTGCCAGCAGTCGGACGGGTACCTACGAGCAGTACTTC. Translating it yields CASSRTGTYEQYF.

In nucleotides, the CDR3 is TGTGCCAGCAGCTTTCTTTCAGGGGCCCCCCCCAAAAACATTCAGTACTTC. Translated, it gives CASSFLSGAPPKNIQYF. The chain has TRBV5-6 and TRBJ2-4; tentative D call: TRBD1 (6 bases). This CDR3 contains 17 residues. The germline CDR1 and CDR2 sequences are SGHDT and YYEEEE. The V and J ends lost 2 bases and 2 bases respectively, with 17 bases between them.

The chain joins TRBV19 to TRBJ2-7; D is perhaps TRBD1 (6 bases). The CDR3 is 12 amino acids. V lost 10 bases and J 7 bases, leaving 17 bases between the germline ends. Germline CDR1 and CDR2: LNHDA and SQIVND (reference sequence). CDR3 sequence (DNA): TGTGCCACCCAAGGGGGAGCACGGGAGCAGTACTTC. Protein: CATQGGAREQYF.

This chain connects TRBV6-5 to TRBJ2-1; TRBD2 aligns across 7 bases. Per the germline V gene, CDR1 is MNHEY and CDR2 is SVGAGI. V lost 5 bases and J lost 5; bases outside the gene matches: 9. The CDR3 is 15 amino acids. CDR3 coding DNA: TGTGCCAGCAGTATTTCTGGGGAGGGCCACAATGAGCAGTTCTTC. The encoded protein is CASSISGEGHNEQFF.

The V and J genes are TRBV19 and TRBJ1-4, with D perhaps TRBD1 (5 bases). Germline V gives CDR1 LNHDA, CDR2 SQIVND (reference sequence). Trimming cost V 8 bases and J 5 bases, with 15 bases left between them. The length of the CDR3 is 14 residues. Here the CDR3 DNA reads TGTGCCAGTCGAGGAGACAGCCTGAATGAAAAACTGTTTTTT. Protein product: CASRGDSLNEKLFF.

The gene calls are TRBV6-1 and TRBJ2-5, with D unclear. Germline assignment: CDR1 MNHNS and CDR2 SASEGT. This CDR3 comprises 17 residues. V was shortened by 2 bases and J by 2 bases, with 18 bases between the two germline ends. For the CDR3, the DNA is TGTGCCAGCAGTGAATTCCCGTTGGGTGCGTCGCAAGAGACCCAGTACTTC. Amino acid sequence: CASSEFPLGASQETQYF.